This T cell receptor beta chain was observed in a study of monozygotic twins with inflammatory bowel disease (dated by TCRdb to between 2017 and 2020). With respect to the entire study: A total of some 30 monozygotic twin pairs were included in the full study, comprising nine German pairs (four IBD-concordant, five IBD-discordant) and 19 IBD-discordant Danish pairs. Within discordant pairs, disease-associated traits were sought mainly by comparing IBD patients with their genetically identical healthy co-twins. Each individual had, on average, about 151 000 unique TCRalpha sequences and 181 000 unique TCRbeta sequences available for analysis.

A roughly 2.5 ml peripheral blood sample was drawn into PAXgene tubes per donor and stored at -80°C. Without T cell sorting, total RNA was isolated from whole blood using the PAXgene blood miRNA kit on an automated QIAcube. Peripheral blood from monozygotic twin pairs who were concordant or discordant for inflammatory bowel disease underwent deep TCRalpha and TCRbeta repertoire profiling using unique molecular barcoding. Smoking habits were recorded for all twin pairs, and each individual was classified as a current, former or never smoker. Library preparation employed 5' RACE. Each TCR library was prepared from about 3.5 ug of total RNA. For each sample, cDNA synthesis was carried out in eight separate reactions using SMARTScribe reverse transcriptase. Unique molecular identifiers containing a 6-nucleotide sample barcode were introduced through template switching during cDNA synthesis. Two nested PCRs of about 17 and 10 cycles amplified the TCRalpha and TCRbeta cDNA, and bead purification followed each PCR. Before amplification, the cDNA was both treated with uracil DNA-glycosylase and purified with the QIAquick PCR purification kit. The second PCR added Illumina TruSeq-compatible adapters along with sample-specific barcodes. TapeStation and Qubit were used to check library quality and concentration, and about 5.2 ng of each library went into the pool. The pooled libraries were sequenced with 2 x 100 bp reads and custom sequencing primers on an Illumina HiSeq2500 single-index Rapid Run. Under the source paper's analysis protocol: UMI-based consensus assembly with MiGEC version 1.2.6 was used to correct PCR and sequencing errors. MiXCR version 2.1.1 handled V(D)J alignment, clonotype assembly and CDR3 extraction. To normalise gene usage, clonotype sharing and MAIT/NKT TCR abundance, the top 1000, 10 000 and 20 000 clonotypes in each sample were analysed. Diversity was computed as the inverse Simpson index with the vegan R package after downsampling to 27 000 UMIs. Paired Mann-Whitney U tests on discordant twin pairs were used, with Benjamini-Hochberg multiple-testing correction. After TCRdb reprocessed the reads, each CDR3 protein sequence was kept as one row, without DNA. The V and J calls here are based on TCRdb, not the publication. The sample table on file contains 310,000 or so distinct CDR3 sequences. The ten largest clones take up around 2% of the sample.

Turning to this clonotype: The antigen it binds to is not known.

Broad study findings and their caveats: TCRbeta repertoire diversity, by inverse Simpson index, was decreased in IBD patients compared with their healthy co-twins. Concordant and discordant twins showed no difference in repertoire similarity, possibly because of limited statistical power. No single strong signal or clonotype linked to IBD turned up in the results, so the idea that one exists was not supported. Distinction between different T cell subtypes could not be achieved in the analysis. Compared with healthy twins, IBD patients shared fewer clonotypes with other individuals, and the difference was most pronounced in patients with signs of disease activity. Because patients received different immunosuppressive treatments, the repertoires may have picked up extra background noise and variability between individuals.

CDR1 and CDR2 are read off the germline V gene as SQVTM and ANQGSEA. Inclusive of the bounding cysteine and phenylalanine, the CDR3 is 15 residues long. Only the protein is on record. The TCR originated in a human donor with ulcerative colitis or Crohn's disease, or a healthy co-twin of an affected twin (not recorded which). Sequenced input: blood. Here the chain combines TRBV29-1 and TRBJ2-5; lacking DNA, the TRBD1 call made by TCRdb goes unchecked. The CDR3 protein: CSVEVGRGEQETQYF.